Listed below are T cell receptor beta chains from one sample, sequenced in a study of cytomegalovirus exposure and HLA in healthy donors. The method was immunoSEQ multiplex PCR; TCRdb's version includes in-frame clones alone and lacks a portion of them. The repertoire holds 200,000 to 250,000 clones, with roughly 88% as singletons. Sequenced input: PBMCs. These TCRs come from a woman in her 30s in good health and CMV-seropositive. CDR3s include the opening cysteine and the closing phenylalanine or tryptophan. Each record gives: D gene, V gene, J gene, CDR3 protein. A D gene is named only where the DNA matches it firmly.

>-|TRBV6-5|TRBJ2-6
CASSYSGGSGANVLTF
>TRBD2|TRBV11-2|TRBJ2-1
CASSLASGSPHEQFF
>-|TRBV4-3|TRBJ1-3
CASSQGGYGNTIYF
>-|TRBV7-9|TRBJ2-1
CASSGLAYEQFF
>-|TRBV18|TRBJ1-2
CASTPGTFYGYTF
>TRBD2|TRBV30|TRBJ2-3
CAWSGLAGTDTQYF
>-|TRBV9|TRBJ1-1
CASSVATVRMNTEAFF
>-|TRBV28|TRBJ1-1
CASSFRQGLNTEAFF
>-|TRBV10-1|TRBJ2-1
CASSESIGGPEQFF
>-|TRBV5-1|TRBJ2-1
CASSLSVAYNEQFF
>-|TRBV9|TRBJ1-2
CASNQGHYGYTF
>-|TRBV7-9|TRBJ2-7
CASSLVSHLEQYF
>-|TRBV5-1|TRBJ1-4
CASAARSFNEKLFF
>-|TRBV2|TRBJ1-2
CANTKNPYGYTF
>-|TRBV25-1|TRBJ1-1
CASSDWEGMNTEAFF
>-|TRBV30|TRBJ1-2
CAWTPPGRSYPKGGYTF
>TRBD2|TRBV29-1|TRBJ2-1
CSVFPLAGIDNEQFF
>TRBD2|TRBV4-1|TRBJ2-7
CASSQGLAGDEQYF
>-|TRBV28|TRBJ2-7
CASTPGTNAYEQYF
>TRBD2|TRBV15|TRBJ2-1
CATSRGGLAGEQFF
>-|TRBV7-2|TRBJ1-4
CASRPTGFNNEKLFF
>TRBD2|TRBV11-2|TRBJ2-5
CASRPPGASGVETQYF
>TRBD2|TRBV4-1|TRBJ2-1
CASSPRTSGVGVPSEQFF
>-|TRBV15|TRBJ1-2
CATSRDRGYYGYTF
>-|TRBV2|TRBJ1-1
CATRVGWNTEAFF
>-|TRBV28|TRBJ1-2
CASSNRGGNFYGYTF
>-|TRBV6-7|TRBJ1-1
CASSWTPGAHKENTEAFF
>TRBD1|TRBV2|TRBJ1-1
CASSEAQGGYPEAFF
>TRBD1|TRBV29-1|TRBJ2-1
CSVKGAGKNEQFF
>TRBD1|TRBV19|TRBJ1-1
CASSRRTGNTEAFF
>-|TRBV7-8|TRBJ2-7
CASSDTGWREQYF
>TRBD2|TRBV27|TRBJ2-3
CASSRRLATSTDTQYF
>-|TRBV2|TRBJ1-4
CASTGNANEKLFF
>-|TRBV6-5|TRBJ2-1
CASSYSRESDEQFF
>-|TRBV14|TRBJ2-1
CASSQSQGLAYYNEQFF
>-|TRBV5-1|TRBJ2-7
CASSLSGNTYEQYF
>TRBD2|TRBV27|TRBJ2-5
CASSGGLDMAQYF
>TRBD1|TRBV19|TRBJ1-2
CASSVDREVYGYTF